The rows below give T cell receptor beta chains drawn from one sample of a study of persistence of HIV-infected CD4 T cells. Sequenced by immunoSEQ multiplex PCR; TCRdb stores in-frame clones only, minus some. Of approximately 44,000 clones listed, 70% to 90% are singletons. Antigen specificity for these receptors is unknown. Sample: CD4+ T cells sorted from PBMCs after approximately 19-hour stimulation, taken from a patient who received antiretroviral therapy. Source of these receptors: an adult man with HIV who was CMV-seropositive. CDR3s include the opening cysteine and the closing phenylalanine or tryptophan. The D gene is left open where the match is weak. Clone size is stated in some rows and not others, as once, few, many or a class when expanded.

v_call,clone_size,j_call,d_call,cdr3_nt,cdr3_aa
TRBV5-1,.,TRBJ2-1,TRBD1,TGCGCCAGCAGCTTGGCGGACAGGGGGCTTAGGAATGAGCAGTTCTTC,CASSLADRGLRNEQFF
TRBV7-2,.,TRBJ1-3,.,TGTGCCAGCAGCTTAGCGTGGGGCCTCTCTGGAAACACCATATATTTT,CASSLAWGLSGNTIYF
TRBV27,.,TRBJ1-2,TRBD1,TGTGCCAGCAGTTCCGGGACAGGGGCCTATGGCTACACCTTC,CASSSGTGAYGYTF
TRBV18,.,TRBJ2-2,.,TGTGCCGCGGGGGCCAGCCGGTCCGGGGAGCTGTTTTTT,CAAGASRSGELFF
TRBV2,.,TRBJ2-2,.,TGTGCCAGCAGTTGGGTTGAGGCCGGGGAGCTGTTTTTT,CASSWVEAGELFF
TRBV5-6,.,TRBJ2-7,TRBD1,TGTGCCAGCAGCTCCTTGGACAGGTCCCATTACGAGCAGTACTTC,CASSSLDRSHYEQYF
TRBV2,once,TRBJ2-7,TRBD1,TGTGCCAGCAGCTTTACAGGGGCCTACGAGCAGTACTTC,CASSFTGAYEQYF
TRBV6-5,.,TRBJ1-1,.,TGTGCCAGCAGTTACGGTACTGAAGCTTTCTTT,CASSYGTEAFF
TRBV5-5,.,TRBJ1-1,.,TGTGCCAGCAGCTTGATAGGGGCTGGCAGCACTGAAGCTTTCTTT,CASSLIGAGSTEAFF
TRBV24-1,.,TRBJ2-5,TRBD1,TGTGCCACCAGTGACCCCACAGGGGGCGAGACCCAGTACTTC,CATSDPTGGETQYF
TRBV6-5,.,TRBJ2-3,TRBD2,TGTGCCAGCAGTTACCTTAGCGGGGGGGCAGATACGCAGTATTTT,CASSYLSGGADTQYF
TRBV3-1/TRBV3-2,.,TRBJ1-5,TRBD1,TGTGCCAGTGGGACAGGGAATCAGCCCCAGCATTTT,CASGTGNQPQHF
TRBV28,.,TRBJ1-2,.,TGTGCCAGCAGTTTATTAGCAGGGAGCTATGGCTACACCTTC,CASSLLAGSYGYTF
TRBV29-1,.,TRBJ2-7,.,TGCAGCGTTGTTCTGTCAGGGGGGAGAATCTCCTACGAGCAGTACTTC,CSVVLSGGRISYEQYF
TRBV18,.,TRBJ2-4,TRBD1,TGTGCCAGCTCACCCCCGGGACAGGTGGTACCCTCCCGCAAAAACATTCAGTACTTC,CASSPPGQVVPSRKNIQYF
TRBV6-5,few,TRBJ1-1,.,TGTGCCAGCAGGTACAGGGACTTGAACACTGAAGCTTTCTTT,CASRYRDLNTEAFF
TRBV6-4,.,TRBJ2-3,.,TGTGCCAGCAGTGAACAGGACACAGATACGCAGTATTTT,CASSEQDTDTQYF
TRBV7-9,.,TRBJ2-7,TRBD1,TGTGCCAGCAGCTTAGTAGGGGACAGGGCTCCGCGGCAGTACTTC,CASSLVGDRAPRQYF
TRBV28,.,TRBJ2-7,TRBD2,TGTGCCAGCAGAGATCGGGGAGGGTCCCTCTACGAGCAGTACTTC,CASRDRGGSLYEQYF
TRBV20-1,.,TRBJ2-7,TRBD1,TGCAGTGCTAGTGGCACAGGGGGCGCCTCCTACGAGCAGTACTTC,CSASGTGGASYEQYF
TRBV3-1/TRBV3-2,.,TRBJ2-7,TRBD2,TGTGCCAGCAGCCAAGTACCGGGGGGATCCTACGAGCAGTACTTC,CASSQVPGGSYEQYF
TRBV3-1/TRBV3-2,.,TRBJ1-4,.,TGTGCCAGCAGCTCTACCTATGGGACTAATGAAAAACTGTTTTTT,CASSSTYGTNEKLFF
TRBV2,.,TRBJ2-3,TRBD1,TGTGCCAGCAGGAGGACAGGGCGTACAGATACGCAGTATTTT,CASRRTGRTDTQYF
TRBV15,.,TRBJ2-3,.,TGTGCCACCAGCAGAGACAGGGTGAAATCAGATACGCAGTATTTT,CATSRDRVKSDTQYF
TRBV15,.,TRBJ1-1,.,TGTGCCACCAGCAGAGATGGAACGCAGGGTGAAGCTTTCTTT,CATSRDGTQGEAFF
TRBV5-1,.,TRBJ2-2,TRBD1,TGCGCCAGCAGTTGGGGGACAGGGGACACCGGGGAGCTGTTTTTT,CASSWGTGDTGELFF